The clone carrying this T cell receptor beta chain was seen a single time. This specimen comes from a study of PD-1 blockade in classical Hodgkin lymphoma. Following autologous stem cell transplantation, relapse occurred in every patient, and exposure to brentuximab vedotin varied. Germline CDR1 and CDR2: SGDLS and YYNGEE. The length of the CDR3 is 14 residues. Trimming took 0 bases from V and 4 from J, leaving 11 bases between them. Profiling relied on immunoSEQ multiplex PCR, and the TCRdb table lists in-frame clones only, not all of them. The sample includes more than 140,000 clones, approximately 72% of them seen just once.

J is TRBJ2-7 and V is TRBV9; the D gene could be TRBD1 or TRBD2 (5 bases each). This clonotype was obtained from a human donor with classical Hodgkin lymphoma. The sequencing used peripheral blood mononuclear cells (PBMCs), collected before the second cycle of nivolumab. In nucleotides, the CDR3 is TGTGCCAGCAGCGTAGGACAGCCGGGGTACGAGCAGTACTTC. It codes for CASSVGQPGYEQYF. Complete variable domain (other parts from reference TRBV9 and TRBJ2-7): DSGVTQTPKHLITATGQRVTLRCSPRSGDLSVYWYQQSLDQGLQFLIQYYNGEERAKGNILERFSAQQFPDLHSELNLSSLELGDSALYFCASSVGQPGYEQYFGPGTRLTVT.